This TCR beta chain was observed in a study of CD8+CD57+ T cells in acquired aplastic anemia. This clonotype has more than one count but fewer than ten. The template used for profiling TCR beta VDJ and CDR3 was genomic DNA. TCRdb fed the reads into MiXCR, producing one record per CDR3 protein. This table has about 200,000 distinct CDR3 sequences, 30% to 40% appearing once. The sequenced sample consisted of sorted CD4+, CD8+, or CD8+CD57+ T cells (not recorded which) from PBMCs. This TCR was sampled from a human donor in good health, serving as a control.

The CDR3 DNA sequence: TGTGCCAGCAGTTATATTCGGTCGGGGAGGTTCCACTATGGCTACACCTTC. Amino acid sequence: CASSYIRSGRFHYGYTF. The V gene is TRBV6-2 or TRBV6-3, the J gene TRBJ1-2; D gene uncertain. V was cut by 3 bases and J by 3 bases, with 20 bases left in between. The germline gives CDR1 MNHEY, CDR2 SVGEGT. This CDR3 has 17 residues.